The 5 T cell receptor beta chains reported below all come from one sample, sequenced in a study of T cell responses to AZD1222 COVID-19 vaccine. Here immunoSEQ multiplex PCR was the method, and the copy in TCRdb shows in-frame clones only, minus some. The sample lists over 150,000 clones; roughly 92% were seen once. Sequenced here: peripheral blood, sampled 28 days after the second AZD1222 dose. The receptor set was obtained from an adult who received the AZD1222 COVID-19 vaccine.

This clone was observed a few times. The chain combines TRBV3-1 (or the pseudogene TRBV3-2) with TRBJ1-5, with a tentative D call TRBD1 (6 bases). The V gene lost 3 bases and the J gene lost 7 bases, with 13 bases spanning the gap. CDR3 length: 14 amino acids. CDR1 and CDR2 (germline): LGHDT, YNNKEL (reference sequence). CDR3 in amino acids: CASSQGGGTQPQHF. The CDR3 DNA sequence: TGTGCCAGCAGCCAGGGAGGGGGGACCCAGCCCCAGCATTTT.

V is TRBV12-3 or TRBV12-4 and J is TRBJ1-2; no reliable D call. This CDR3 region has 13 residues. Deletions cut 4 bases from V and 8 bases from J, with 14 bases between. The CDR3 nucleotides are TGTGCCAGCAGTTCTAGGGAGGCTGGGGGCTACACCTTC. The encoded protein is CASSSREAGGYTF.

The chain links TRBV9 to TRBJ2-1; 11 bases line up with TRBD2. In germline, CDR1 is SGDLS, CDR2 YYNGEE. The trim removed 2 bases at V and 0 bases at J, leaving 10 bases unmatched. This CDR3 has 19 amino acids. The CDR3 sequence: CASSVSGGAAAGSYNEQFF. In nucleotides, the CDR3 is TGTGCCAGCAGCGTTAGCGGGGGGGCCGCGGCGGGCTCCTACAATGAGCAGTTCTTC.

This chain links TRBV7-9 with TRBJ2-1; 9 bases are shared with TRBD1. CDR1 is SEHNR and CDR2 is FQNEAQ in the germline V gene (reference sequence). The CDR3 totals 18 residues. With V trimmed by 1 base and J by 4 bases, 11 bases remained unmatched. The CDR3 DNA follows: TGTGCCAGCAGCTTAGGAGTTGGTTGGACAGGGGAATACAATGAGCAGTTCTTC. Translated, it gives CASSLGVGWTGEYNEQFF.

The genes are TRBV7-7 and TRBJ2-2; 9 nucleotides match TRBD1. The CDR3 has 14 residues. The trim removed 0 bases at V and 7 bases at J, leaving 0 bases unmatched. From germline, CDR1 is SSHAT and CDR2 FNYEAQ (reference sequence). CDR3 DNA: TGTGCCAGCAGCTTAGCGACAGGGGGCGGGGAGCTGTTTTTT. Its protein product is CASSLATGGGELFF.